Listed below are T cell receptor beta chains from one sample, sequenced in a study of cytomegalovirus exposure and HLA in healthy donors. Measured with immunoSEQ multiplex PCR; TCRdb has only the in-frame clones, and not every one. In the table there are 85,000 to 130,000 clones, over 70% of which are singletons. Material for sequencing was PBMCs. The receptors come from a boy aged 10-17 years in good health and CMV-seronegative. Each CDR3 is given with its conserved first and last residue. The D gene is left open where the match is weak. Rows may omit the clone size; those that give it use once, few, many or a size class.

v_call,d_call,j_call,clone_size,cdr3_aa,cdr3_nt
TRBV11-3,-,TRBJ1-3,once,CASSLTRGNTIYF,TGTGCCAGCAGCTTAACGAGGGGAAACACCATATATTTT
TRBV2,-,TRBJ2-5,few,CASSHPSGETQYF,TGTGCCAGCAGTCACCCCTCAGGGGAGACCCAGTACTTC
TRBV28,TRBD1,TRBJ2-5,-,CASSYGTGRSQETQYF,TGTGCCAGCAGCTATGGGACAGGGAGGAGTCAAGAGACCCAGTACTTC
TRBV2,-,TRBJ2-5,-,CASSGSRQETQYF,TGTGCCAGCAGTGGGTCCAGACAAGAGACCCAGTACTTC
TRBV28,-,TRBJ1-5,-,CASSLLQGNQPQHF,TGTGCCAGCAGTTTATTACAGGGAAATCAGCCCCAGCATTTT
TRBV10-1,-,TRBJ1-5,few,CASSGTPRSLYSNQPQHF,TGCGCCAGCTCCGGGACTCCACGCTCCCTTTATAGCAATCAGCCCCAGCATTTT
TRBV30,TRBD2,TRBJ2-7,-,CAWSVISGLAGAYEQYF,TGTGCCTGGAGTGTAATCTCGGGACTAGCGGGAGCCTACGAGCAGTACTTC
TRBV9,TRBD1,TRBJ2-4,-,CASSLDRGGDIQYF,TGTGCCAGCAGCCTGGACAGGGGAGGGGACATTCAGTACTTC
TRBV10-3,-,TRBJ1-5,-,CAARGWGNQPQHF,TGTGCCGCCAGGGGCTGGGGCAATCAGCCCCAGCATTTT
TRBV25-1,-,TRBJ2-7,-,CASSEYDRSYEQYF,TGTGCCAGCAGTGAATATGACAGGTCCTACGAGCAGTACTTC
TRBV4-1,TRBD1,TRBJ1-1,-,CASRDSLHMNTEAFF,TGCGCCAGTAGGGACAGCCTCCACATGAACACTGAAGCTTTCTTT
TRBV7-9,-,TRBJ1-1,-,CASSLPGGNTEAFF,TGTGCCAGCAGCCTCCCTGGCGGGAACACTGAAGCTTTCTTT
TRBV7-9,-,TRBJ2-5,-,CASSSPQETQYF,TGTGCCAGCAGCTCCCCTCAAGAGACCCAGTACTTC
TRBV11-3,TRBD1,TRBJ2-7,-,CASSLSSGQGVPPYEQYF,TGTGCCAGCAGCTTATCATCTGGACAGGGCGTTCCCCCCTACGAGCAGTACTTC
TRBV7-9,-,TRBJ2-7,-,CASSPNRVTIYEQYF,TGTGCCAGCAGCCCGAACAGGGTTACCATCTACGAGCAGTACTTC
TRBV6-5,-,TRBJ1-1,-,CASWRSTGTEAFF,TGTGCCAGCTGGAGGTCGACGGGGACTGAAGCTTTCTTT
TRBV5-4,TRBD1,TRBJ2-1,-,CASSIPTGGMNEQFF,TGTGCCAGCAGCATCCCGACAGGGGGCATGAATGAGCAGTTCTTC
TRBV7-9,TRBD2,TRBJ2-2,few,CASSLVLAGGLTGELFF,TGTGCCAGCAGCTTAGTTTTAGCGGGGGGGCTTACCGGGGAGCTGTTTTTT
TRBV10-2,TRBD2,TRBJ2-1,few,CASSAIAGVNEQFF,TGCGCCAGCAGTGCAATAGCGGGAGTCAATGAGCAGTTCTTC
TRBV6-4,TRBD1,TRBJ2-3,few,CASSRTGGTDTQYF,TGTGCCAGCAGCCGGACAGGGGGCACAGATACGCAGTATTTT
TRBV10-2,TRBD1,TRBJ2-4,-,CASSEIFRGDRIKNIQYF,TGCGCCAGCAGTGAGATTTTCCGAGGGGACAGAATTAAAAACATTCAGTACTTC
TRBV4-1,TRBD1,TRBJ1-5,-,CASSQGGDRANQPQHF,TGCGCCAGCAGCCAAGGTGGGGACAGGGCCAATCAGCCCCAGCATTTT
TRBV9,-,TRBJ2-5,once,CASSRVGGQETQYF,TGTGCCAGCAGCCGGGTGGGGGGCCAAGAGACCCAGTACTTC
TRBV7-2,TRBD1,TRBJ1-5,-,CASSERTGNQPQHF,TGTGCCAGCAGCGAACGGACAGGGAATCAGCCCCAGCATTTT
TRBV6-5,TRBD1,TRBJ1-6,-,CATNSGTGSSPLHF,TGTGCCACCAATTCCGGGACAGGGAGTTCACCCCTCCACTTT
TRBV28,-,TRBJ2-2,-,CASSLGGTLGNTGELFF,TGTGCCAGCAGTCTTGGAGGGACGCTGGGGAACACCGGGGAGCTGTTTTTT
TRBV7-9,TRBD1,TRBJ1-4,-,CASSLGYRGPFNEKLFF,TGTGCCAGCAGCTTAGGGTACAGGGGACCCTTTAATGAAAAACTGTTTTTT
TRBV7-6,TRBD2,TRBJ2-7,-,CASSLVGGLAYEQYF,TGTGCCAGCAGCTTAGTTGGGGGACTAGCTTACGAGCAGTACTTC
TRBV7-9,-,TRBJ1-1,-,CASRRDTEAFF,TGTGCCAGCAGGCGGGACACTGAAGCTTTCTTT
TRBV2,-,TRBJ1-1,few,CASSGDTEAFF,TGTGCCAGCAGCGGGGACACTGAAGCTTTCTTT
TRBV5-1,TRBD1,TRBJ2-7,-,CASSLGQGRSSYEQYF,TGCGCCAGCAGCTTGGGACAGGGCCGCAGCTCCTACGAGCAGTACTTC
TRBV6-6,TRBD2,TRBJ2-1,-,CASSSGTTTYNEQFF,TGTGCCAGCAGTTCCGGGACTACTACCTACAATGAGCAGTTCTTC
TRBV6-5,-,TRBJ1-4,-,CASSRAPNEKLFF,TGTGCCAGCAGCAGGGCTCCCAATGAAAAACTGTTTTTT
TRBV7-3,TRBD1,TRBJ2-1,-,CASSLLSGWDRAHEQFF,TGTGCCAGCAGCTTACTCTCCGGTTGGGACAGGGCTCATGAGCAGTTCTTC
TRBV2,-,TRBJ1-3,-,CASSEQGKPSGNTIYF,TGTGCCAGCAGTGAGCAGGGCAAGCCCTCTGGAAACACCATATATTTT
TRBV6-4,-,TRBJ2-5,-,CASSDRNGPQETQYF,TGTGCCAGCAGTGACCGAAATGGGCCTCAAGAGACCCAGTACTTC
TRBV7-9,-,TRBJ2-1,few,CASSLVSVLNEQFF,TGTGCCAGCAGCTTAGTTTCGGTTTTGAATGAGCAGTTCTTC
TRBV10-2,TRBD1,TRBJ2-7,-,CASSQGEPYEQYF,TGCGCCAGCAGCCAGGGGGAACCCTACGAGCAGTACTTC
TRBV19,-,TRBJ1-6,few,CASSSRSYNSPLHF,TGTGCCAGTAGTTCCCGCTCCTATAATTCACCCCTCCACTTT
TRBV25-1,-,TRBJ1-1,-,CASHKDSRTEAFF,TGTGCCAGCCATAAGGACAGCCGCACTGAAGCTTTCTTT
TRBV6-6,-,TRBJ2-7,-,CATSGGRPYEQYF,TGTGCCACCTCAGGGGGGAGACCCTACGAGCAGTACTTC